These 16 T cell receptor beta chains were all obtained from the same sample, sequenced in a study of T cells in Graves' hyperthyroidism and ophthalmopathy. From RNA transcripts, TCR beta CDR3 regions were amplified. Initially, a first-round RT-PCR of the TCR CDR3 employed the HTBI primer set. A single record per CDR3 protein comes from TCRdb applying MiXCR to the multiplex PCR reads. The repertoire consists of some 620,000 distinct CDR3 sequences, with 15% to 20% occurring once and the leading ten covering 3.8%. The material sequenced was blood. The origin of the receptors is a woman in her thirties with Graves' hyperthyroidism.

The rearrangement joins TRBV19 to TRBJ2-2, with TRBD2 identical over 10 bases. The J segment lost 5 bases and the V segment lost 7 bases, leaving 7 bases of the junction unmatched. This CDR3 comprises 15 residues. Per germline, CDR1 LNHDA and CDR2 SQIVND (reference sequence). The chain's CDR3 is CASKGGSGRTGELFF. The CDR3 DNA sequence: TGTGCCAGTAAGGGTGGTAGCGGGAGGACCGGGGAGCTGTTTTTT.

This clonotype was observed many times. The CDR3 DNA reads TGCGCCAGCAGCCCGGACAGGGGATTGAAAGGCTACACCTTC. It codes for CASSPDRGLKGYTF. The rearrangement uses TRBV5-1 and TRBJ1-2, with 9 bases fitting TRBD1. The germline gives CDR1 SGHRS, CDR2 YFSETQ. The CDR3 has 14 amino acids. J was trimmed by 8 bases and V by 4 bases; bases with no gene match: 9.

This rearrangement joins TRBV20-1 to TRBJ2-1; 10 bases agree with TRBD1. The CDR3 sequence is 13 residues long. CDR1 and CDR2 from the germline V gene are DFQATT and SNEGSKA (reference sequence). The CDR3 region is CSSGQGSYNEQFF. The DNA of the CDR3 is TGCAGCTCGGGACAGGGGTCCTACAATGAGCAGTTCTTC.

This clonotype was picked up a small number of times. The rearrangement uses TRBV6-4 and TRBJ1-2; the D gene is possibly TRBD1 (5 bases). The CDR3 is 11 amino acids. The V gene's germline CDR1 is MRHNA and CDR2 SNTAGT. The V end lost 7 bases, the J end lost 7 bases, and 10 bases lay between the germline ends. CDR3 sequence (DNA): TGTGCCAGCAATGGGGGTCTTGGCTACACCTTC. This encodes CASNGGLGYTF.

This clonotype was recorded at least ten times. The chain links TRBV3-1 to TRBJ1-1, with 7 bases matching TRBD1. The germline V gene encodes CDR1 LGHDT and CDR2 YNNKEL (reference sequence). Unmatched junction bases numbered 2, after V lost 1 base and J lost 3 bases. This CDR3 contains 14 residues. CDR3 nucleotides: TGTGCCAGCAGCCAAGGGGACAGAGACACTGAAGCTTTCTTT. It yields the protein CASSQGDRDTEAFF.

The V call is TRBV5-1, the J call TRBJ2-1; 13 bases are shared with TRBD2. The CDR3 is 16 residues long. Germline V gives CDR1 SGHRS, CDR2 YFSETQ. V was clipped by 5 bases and J by 6 bases; unmatched bases: 8. The chain's CDR3 is CASRDAGLAGSNEQFF. DNA of the CDR3: TGCGCCAGCAGGGATGCGGGACTAGCGGGGAGCAATGAGCAGTTCTTC.

In this sample, this clonotype turned up many times. CDR3 region: CASTPSAETQYF. As DNA, the CDR3 is TGTGCCAGCACCCCGTCGGCGGAGACCCAGTACTTC. V is TRBV6-2 or TRBV6-3 and J is TRBJ2-5; no clear D gene. The CDR3 is 12 amino acids. V lost 7 bases, J lost 5 bases, and 11 bases lay in between. Germline CDR1 MNHEY, CDR2 SVGEGT.

To note about this clonotype: A read error may explain this, as a much larger clone is one base away. V usage is TRBV28 and J usage is TRBJ1-1; possible D gene TRBD1, 6 bases. The CDR3 extends over 15 amino acids. V lost 4 bases, J lost 5 bases, and 17 bases lay in between. CDR1 is MDHEN and CDR2 is SYDVKM in the germline V gene. The CDR3 here is CASSSRGQGSTEAFF. The CDR3 region has the DNA TGTGCCAGCAGTTCTCGGGGGCAGGGTTCGACTGAAGCTTTCTTT. The variable domain in full, with the rest retrieved from reference TRBV28 and TRBJ1-1, is DVKVTQSSRYLVKRTGEKVFLECVQDMDHENMFWYRQDPGLGLRLIYFSYDVKMKEKGDIPEGYSVSREKKERFSLILESASTNQTSMYLCASSSRGQGSTEAFFGQGTRLTVV.

This clonotype was detected many times. The J gene is TRBJ1-2, the V gene TRBV5-1; no clear D. This CDR3 is 17 amino acids long. CDR1 and CDR2 (germline): SGHRS, YFSETQ. V lost 0 bases to trimming and J lost 1 base, with 16 bases between them. For the CDR3, the DNA is TGCGCCAGCAGCTTGGACCCTGAACTAGCTCTTAACTATGGCTACACCTTC. Protein sequence: CASSLDPELALNYGYTF.

The CDR3 protein is CASSQDPREQYF. The CDR3 DNA is TGTGCCAGCAGCCAAGACCCGCGGGAGCAGTACTTC. The chain links TRBV3-1 to TRBJ2-7; no clear D. Looked up from germline, CDR1 is LGHDT and CDR2 is YNNKEL (reference sequence). Trimming pared 0 bases from V and 7 bases from J, leaving 7 bases between. The CDR3 length is 12 residues.

About this clonotype itself: No conserved phenylalanine or tryptophan is present at the end of the CDR3, so a read error is the likely explanation. This chain joins TRBV7-2 and TRBJ2-7, with 8 bases that match TRBD2. Germline CDR1 and CDR2: SGHTA and FQGNSA. The trim removed 8 bases at V and 7 bases at J, leaving 10 bases unmatched. The CDR3 is 13 residues long. The CDR3, as DNA: TGTGCCAGCTCCATAGCGGGGTTCGAGGAGCAGTACCTC. It codes for CASSIAGFEEQYL.

This clonotype has only a few counts. The rearrangement joins TRBV7-2 to TRBJ2-2; tentative D call: TRBD2 (5 bases). Germline V gene lookup returns CDR1 SGHTA and CDR2 FQGNSA. The CDR3 is made up of 15 amino acids. The ends were cut back, 1 base at V and 5 bases at J, with 11 bases in the middle. CDR3 coding DNA: TGTGCCAGCAGCTTAGGGTCAACTAGAACCGGGGAGCTGTTTTTT. Its protein is CASSLGSTRTGELFF.

Of note for this clonotype: Being one base from a much bigger clone, this may be a read error. This chain uses TRBV30 with TRBJ1-2; no clear D gene. The CDR3 covers 14 residues. The germline gives CDR1 GTSNPN, CDR2 SVGIG (reference sequence). The CDR3: CAWGVFEELGGYTF. The CDR3, as DNA: TGTGCCTGGGGTGTATTTGAGGAATTGGGGGGCTACACCTTC.

This clonotype was recorded at least ten times. This sequence joins TRBV18 and TRBJ2-7; possible D gene TRBD1, 6 bases. This CDR3 has 13 amino acids. Looked up from germline, CDR1 is KGHSH and CDR2 is LQKENI. V lost 8 bases and J lost 4, with 15 bases in between. The CDR3: CASSPGQDYEQYF. CDR3 DNA: TGTGCCAGCAGCCCGGGACAAGATTACGAGCAGTACTTC.

The sample holds many counts of this clonotype. The chain joins TRBV2 to TRBJ2-1; D gene ambiguous. CDR3 length equals 12 residues. The V gene lost 6 bases and the J gene lost 8 bases, with 11 bases spanning the gap. Per the germline V gene, CDR1 is SNHLY and CDR2 is FYNNEI. The CDR3 nucleotides read TGTGCCAGCAGCGCCGAGTTCGATGAGCAGTTCTTC. Translated: CASSAEFDEQFF.

The V gene is TRBV3-1, the J gene TRBJ2-1, with 7 nucleotides matching TRBD2. Germline CDR1 is LGHDT and CDR2 is YNNKEL (reference sequence). The J segment lost 8 bases and the V segment lost 1 base, leaving 5 bases of the junction unmatched. The CDR3 runs 14 residues. This chain's CDR3 is CASSQGRGSDEQFF. The CDR3 DNA reads as TGTGCCAGCAGCCAAGGGCGGGGGAGCGATGAGCAGTTCTTC.